One T cell receptor (beta chain) is described in this entry. What it recognizes is unknown. The sample is drawn from a study of monozygotic twins with inflammatory bowel disease. UMIs bearing a 6-nucleotide sample barcode were added through template switching. TCRdb reprocessed the 5' RACE reads and keeps a single row for each CDR3 protein, giving no DNA. This sample contains around 99,000 distinct CDR3 sequences. Study-wide results and caveats: Discordant twins showed the same repertoire similarity as concordant twins, possibly from limited power. A reduction in TCRbeta diversity (inverse Simpson) was seen in IBD patients relative to healthy co-twins. There was no support for any single strong signal or clonotype associated with IBD.

Per the germline V gene, CDR1 is DFQATT and CDR2 is SNEGSKA (reference sequence). The CDR3 sequence is 16 residues long. The clonotype was recovered from a human donor with ulcerative colitis or Crohn's disease, or a healthy co-twin of an affected twin (not recorded which). Sequences were obtained from blood. The chain links TRBV20-1 to TRBJ2-3; TCRdb selects TRBD1, and the lack of DNA leaves this call unchecked. The CDR3 protein is CSAGTATGLFTDTQYF.